This TCR beta chain was retrieved from a study of blood T cell repertoires in COVID-19. Repertoires were generated with immunoSEQ multiplex PCR, while TCRdb's copy carries only in-frame clones and drops some. In the table there are about 56,000 clones, 85% to 90% of which are singletons. The CDR3 has 17 residues. Trimming took off 0 bases at V and 7 bases at J, with 21 bases between the two ends. Germline V gives CDR1 LGHNA, CDR2 YNFKEQ. V usage is TRBV4-2 and J usage is TRBJ1-1; possible D gene TRBD1, 6 bases. The sequenced material came from peripheral blood. This receptor was identified in a woman aged 55-69 years with COVID-19, enrolled during active disease. CDR3 DNA sequence: TGTGCCAGCAGCCAAGAGTGGAAGGGGGGGCTCGGTCTTGAAGCTTTCTTT. Translation: CASSQEWKGGLGLEAFF.